These 29 T cell receptor beta chains were all obtained from the same sample, sequenced in a study of CXCR3-negative and CXCR3-positive naive CD8 T cells. Libraries were UMI-labeled 5' RACE TRB cDNA. TCRdb reprocessed the 5' RACE reads, keeping one entry per CDR3 protein, no DNA. The sample has tens of thousands of distinct CDR3 sequences. Sequencing used naive CXCR3- CD8+ T cells from blood. Subset indicated: CD45RO-CCR7+CD27+CD95- naive CD8+ T cells lacking CXCR3 (TNR3-). All receptors come from a human donor in good health. Some clones in this sample may be carry-over from other donors' samples.

The J gene is TRBJ2-2, the V gene TRBV6-5. From germline, CDR1 is MNHEY and CDR2 SVGAGI. The CDR3 runs 15 residues. The chain's CDR3 is CASSYRGRNTGELFF.

The chain is built from TRBV7-7 and TRBJ2-1; the TCRdb call, TRBD1, lacks DNA for checking. The CDR3 runs to 16 residues. In germline, CDR1 is SSHAT, CDR2 FNYEAQ (reference sequence). This CDR3 is CASSLALAGEYNEQFF.

This rearrangement joins TRBV5-1 to TRBJ1-2. The CDR3 consists of 14 residues. Germline V gives CDR1 SGHRS, CDR2 YFSETQ. The CDR3 loop reads CASRMDGGNYGYTF.

The rearrangement joins TRBV3-1 to TRBJ1-1; the D call of TRBD1 rests on TCRdb alone, since no DNA is present to check it. The germline V gene encodes CDR1 LGHDT and CDR2 YNNKEL (reference sequence). The CDR3 totals 17 residues. The CDR3 sequence is CASSQDSTYPGNTEAFF.

The CDR3 reads CSASELVSSTGEKLFF. V and J are TRBV20-1 and TRBJ1-4. The CDR3 extends over 16 amino acids. The germline CDR1 and CDR2 sequences are DFQATT and SNEGSKA (reference sequence).

The V gene is TRBV7-9, the J gene TRBJ1-5. The CDR3 is 14 amino acids. Per the germline V gene, CDR1 is SEHNR and CDR2 is FQNEAQ (reference sequence). This CDR3 is CASSSDGYNQPQHF.

This rearrangement joins TRBV25-1 to TRBJ2-4; TCRdb's D call of TRBD1 is untestable without DNA. The CDR3 is 15 amino acids. The germline gives CDR1 MGHDK, CDR2 SYGVNS. CDR3 loop: CASRGRGHGKNIQYF.

The chain is built from TRBV29-1 and TRBJ1-3; the TRBD1 assignment by TCRdb is unverifiable without DNA. This CDR3 spans 14 amino acids. The V gene's germline CDR1 is SQVTM and CDR2 ANQGSEA. Here the CDR3 reads CSVAQGDSGNTIYF. The entire variable domain, with the rest obtained from reference TRBV29-1 and TRBJ1-3, is as follows: SAVISQKPSRDICQRGTSLTIQCQVDSQVTMMFWYRQQPGQSLTLIATANQGSEATYESGFVIDKFPISRPNLTFSTLTVSNMSPEDSSIYLCSVAQGDSGNTIYFGEGSWLTVV.

The chain links TRBV2 to TRBJ2-7. Per germline, CDR1 SNHLY and CDR2 FYNNEI. CDR3 size: 15 residues. This CDR3 reads CASSDLVGISYEQYF.

The rearrangement uses TRBV20-1 and TRBJ1-5; TCRdb gives TRBD1 as the D gene, but with no DNA this cannot be confirmed. CDR3 length equals 14 residues. Germline CDR1 and CDR2: DFQATT and SNEGSKA (reference sequence). Here the CDR3 reads CSATLDREYQPQHF.

The genes are TRBV6-2 or TRBV6-3 and TRBJ2-1. Per germline, CDR1 MNHEY and CDR2 SVGEGT. The CDR3 is 15 residues long. The CDR3 reads CASSYGGSSYNEQFF.

The V call is TRBV20-1, the J call TRBJ2-1; TCRdb lists TRBD1, though no DNA is available to test this call. Germline values: CDR1 DFQATT, CDR2 SNEGSKA (reference sequence). This CDR3 comprises 14 residues. Here the CDR3 reads CSSSLSGAYNEQFF.

The chain combines TRBV7-2 with TRBJ2-1. Germline V gene lookup returns CDR1 SGHTA and CDR2 FQGNSA. This CDR3 is 15 amino acids long. The CDR3 sequence is CASSFLVGVYNEQFF.

The rearrangement links TRBV5-5 to TRBJ1-1; TCRdb designates TRBD1, a call that cannot be tested without DNA. The CDR3 contains 14 residues. The germline V gene has CDR1 SGHKS and CDR2 YYEKEE (reference sequence). CDR3 amino acids: CAISRQGPNTEAFF.

The chain carries TRBV5-1 and TRBJ2-7; TCRdb indicates TRBD1, and absent DNA this call remains unverified. The CDR3 length is 15 residues. Germline-derived CDR1 and CDR2 are SGHRS and YFSETQ. CDR3 sequence: CASSLAGQGEYEQYF.

This sequence joins TRBV3-1 and TRBJ1-1. The CDR3 length is 12 residues. CDR1 and CDR2 from the germline V gene are LGHDT and YNNKEL (reference sequence). The CDR3 loop is CASSPTGGEAFF.

The rearrangement links TRBV29-1 to TRBJ1-1; no DNA is available, so the TRBD1 call from TCRdb remains unchecked. The CDR3 is made up of 13 amino acids. Germline V gives CDR1 SQVTM, CDR2 ANQGSEA. CDR3 in amino acids: CSVEVGGNTEAFF.

CDR3 protein: CASSFSGGTTDTQYF. The genes are TRBV5-1 and TRBJ2-3; with no DNA, the TCRdb D assignment of TRBD2 cannot be verified. This CDR3 has 15 amino acids. Germline CDR1 SGHRS, CDR2 YFSETQ.

The chain recombines TRBV5-4 with TRBJ2-6; TCRdb's D call of TRBD2 is untestable without DNA. CDR3 length equals 16 residues. Per germline, CDR1 SGHNT and CDR2 YYREEE (reference sequence). CDR3 region: CASSVDLAWGANVLTF.

This chain links TRBV29-1 with TRBJ1-2; TCRdb gives TRBD1 as the D gene, but with no DNA this cannot be confirmed. CDR1 SQVTM and CDR2 ANQGSEA come from the germline V gene. The CDR3 consists of 14 residues. CDR3 sequence reads: CSVEDIQGTDGYTF.

The rearrangement uses TRBV6-2 or TRBV6-3 and TRBJ2-1; the TCRdb call, TRBD1, lacks DNA for checking. This CDR3 is built from 20 residues. Per germline, CDR1 MNHEY and CDR2 SVGEGT. This CDR3 reads CASSYQPYITGTASYNEQFF.

The chain joins TRBV28 to TRBJ1-3; the TRBD1 assignment by TCRdb is unverifiable without DNA. This CDR3 comprises 19 residues. Germline V gives CDR1 MDHEN, CDR2 SYDVKM. CDR3 protein: CASSFRQGFVAPSGNTIYF.

V is TRBV20-1 and J is TRBJ2-2; checking the TCRdb D call of TRBD1 is not possible without DNA. This CDR3 region has 16 residues. Germline V lookup: CDR1 DFQATT, CDR2 SNEGSKA (reference sequence). CDR3 residues: CSAQGRGRIRGGELFF.

The V gene is TRBV28, the J gene TRBJ1-5. Germline CDR1 is MDHEN and CDR2 is SYDVKM. This CDR3 comprises 14 residues. The CDR3 loop reads CASSFSGPNQPQHF. Full variable domain (missing parts from reference TRBV28 and TRBJ1-5): DVKVTQSSRYLVKRTGEKVFLECVQDMDHENMFWYRQDPGLGLRLIYFSYDVKMKEKGDIPEGYSVSREKKERFSLILESASTNQTSMYLCASSFSGPNQPQHFGDGTRLSIL.

This rearrangement joins TRBV15 to TRBJ2-7; TCRdb outputs TRBD1, but without DNA this stays unchecked. The CDR3 spans 12 residues. The germline V gene encodes CDR1 LNHNV and CDR2 YYDKDF (reference sequence). CDR3 sequence: CATSLTGSEQYF.

The rearrangement uses TRBV29-1 and TRBJ1-2. Germline assignment: CDR1 SQVTM and CDR2 ANQGSEA. The CDR3 contains 12 residues. The CDR3 spells CSVDTRQGGYTF.

The V and J genes are TRBV2 and TRBJ1-1; TCRdb indicates TRBD1, and absent DNA this call remains unverified. CDR3 length: 16 amino acids. The V gene's germline CDR1 is SNHLY and CDR2 FYNNEI. The CDR3 protein is CASSEGTGTGNTEAFF.

This chain joins TRBV6-2 or TRBV6-3 and TRBJ1-1; TCRdb's assignment of TRBD1 cannot be checked, as there is no DNA. Germline CDR1 is MNHEY and CDR2 is SVGEGT. This CDR3 spans 18 amino acids. The chain's CDR3 is CASSYSLQGSDLNTEAFF.

This chain's CDR3 is CASSLGSVFDEQYF. The gene calls are TRBV7-8 and TRBJ2-7. This CDR3 is 14 amino acids long. CDR1 and CDR2 (germline): SGHVS, FQNEAQ.